The 11 T cell receptor beta chains reported below all come from one sample, sequenced in a study of blood T cell repertoires in COVID-19. Only in-frame clones appear in the TCRdb table, and some are missing; sequencing was by immunoSEQ multiplex PCR. This table holds some 430,000 clones, roughly 88% found once. The sequencing sample was made of PBMCs or T cells enriched from blood (not recorded which). Receptors were obtained from a young man who had recovered from COVID-19.

The chain carries TRBV10-3 and TRBJ1-1, with 11 bases fitting TRBD1. The CDR3 length is 14 residues. CDR1 is ENHRY, CDR2 SYGVKD, per germline. V lost 5 bases and J lost 8; bases outside the gene matches: 7. The CDR3 DNA reads TGTGCCATCAGTCACAATGGACAGGGGGCAGAAGCTTTCTTT. Residues: CAISHNGQGAEAFF.

The chain combines TRBV9 with TRBJ1-4; D ambiguous. Trimming pared 0 bases from V and 0 bases from J, leaving 9 bases between. The germline V gene encodes CDR1 SGDLS and CDR2 YYNGEE. The CDR3 consists of 16 residues. The CDR3 loop is CASSVGLLATNEKLFF. The CDR3 coding sequence is TGTGCCAGCAGCGTAGGACTCCTTGCAACTAATGAAAAACTGTTTTTT.

The sample holds one count of this clone. The chain carries TRBV3-1 (or the pseudogene TRBV3-2) and TRBJ2-5, with 14 bases that match TRBD2. The CDR3 sequence is 18 residues long. After removal of 1 base from V and 3 bases from J, the junction contained 7 bases not matched to a gene. The germline CDR1 and CDR2 sequences are LGHDT and YNNKEL (reference sequence). The CDR3 reads CASSQARGTSGGKETQYF. Written as DNA, the CDR3 is TGTGCCAGCAGCCAAGCTCGCGGGACTAGCGGGGGTAAAGAGACCCAGTACTTC.

The rearrangement uses TRBV25-1 and TRBJ1-4; weak D call: TRBD1 (5 bases). The CDR3 loop spans 15 amino acids. Germline lookup yields CDR1 MGHDK and CDR2 SYGVNS. The V end lost 4 bases, the J end lost 4 bases, and 13 bases lay between the germline ends. DNA of the CDR3: TGTGCCAGCAGTGGCCTCTGGGGCCTTAATGAAAAACTGTTTTTT. Protein sequence: CASSGLWGLNEKLFF.

This clone was recorded only once. V is TRBV9 and J is TRBJ2-1; 7 bases line up with TRBD1. The CDR3 totals 17 residues. The germline gives CDR1 SGDLS, CDR2 YYNGEE. Germline trimming cut 4 bases from V and 4 bases from J; bases unmatched to any gene: 14. The CDR3 DNA follows: TGTGCCAGCAGCCCGACCGGACAGGCCTATTCATACAATGAGCAGTTCTTC. Translated: CASSPTGQAYSYNEQFF.

This clone was seen just once. The rearrangement uses TRBV19 and TRBJ2-3, with 8 positions matching TRBD2. Looked up from germline, CDR1 is LNHDA and CDR2 is SQIVND (reference sequence). The CDR3 is made up of 15 amino acids. Trimming cost V 1 base and J 2 bases; bases outside gene matches: 2. The CDR3 sequence is CASSIGTSSTDTQYF. CDR3 sequence (DNA): TGTGCCAGTAGTATAGGGACTAGCTCCACAGATACGCAGTATTTT. Based on the CDR3 plus reference TRBV19 and TRBJ2-3, the full variable domain is DGGITQSPKYLFRKEGQNVTLSCEQNLNHDAMYWYRQDPGQGLRLIYYSQIVNDFQKGDIAEGYSVSREKKESFPLTVTSAQKNPTAFYLCASSIGTSSTDTQYFGPGTRLTVL.

The chain has TRBV27 and TRBJ2-1; a possible D gene is TRBD1 (5 bases). The V and J ends lost 3 bases and 0 bases respectively, with 9 bases between them. CDR1 MNHEY and CDR2 SMNVEV come from the germline V gene (reference sequence). The CDR3 is 15 amino acids. CDR3 DNA sequence: TGTGCCAGCAGTTTGGGGCAGCTCTCCTACAATGAGCAGTTCTTC. Its translation is CASSLGQLSYNEQFF.

The chain recombines TRBV20-1 with TRBJ1-2, with unresolved D. There are 12 residues in the CDR3. V was cut by 3 bases and J by 0 bases, with 5 bases left in between. Germline assignment: CDR1 DFQATT and CDR2 SNEGSKA (reference sequence). CDR3 bases: TGCAGTGCTAGTGGAGCTAACTATGGCTACACCTTC. This codes for CSASGANYGYTF.

The V gene is TRBV20-1, the J gene TRBJ2-7, with D tentatively TRBD2 (6 bases). The germline V gene has CDR1 DFQATT and CDR2 SNEGSKA (reference sequence). The CDR3 consists of 11 residues. V was shortened by 5 bases and J by 7 bases, with 12 bases between the two germline ends. CDR3 bases: TGCAGTGCTCCCGTGGGGGGAGAGCAGTACTTC. Translated: CSAPVGGEQYF.

This chain connects TRBV12-3 or TRBV12-4 to TRBJ2-2, with D possibly TRBD2 on 6 matching bases. CDR3 length: 13 residues. V was clipped by 6 bases and J by 2 bases, with 7 bases between them. As DNA, the CDR3 is TGTGCCAGCAGAACTAGCAACACCGGGGAGCTGTTTTTT. This gives the protein CASRTSNTGELFF.

The CDR3 here is CASSLGGQGNQPQHF. The CDR3 coding sequence is TGTGCCAGCAGCTTGGGGGGACAGGGTAATCAGCCCCAGCATTTT. The chain uses TRBV5-8 and TRBJ1-5; 9 bases line up with TRBD1. The CDR3 has 15 residues. Trimming removed 0 bases from V and 4 bases from J; junction bases left unmatched: 2. The germline CDR1 and CDR2 sequences are SGHTS and YDEGEE.